This TCR beta chain originates from a study of blood T cells in healthy people across ages. Study-level results: Any conclusive comparison of naive versus antigen-experienced cells was prevented by using unsorted PBMCs.

Through a sample-barcoded 5' primer and a J-beta primer mix, a second PCR was run for roughly 6 to 12 cycles. Each cDNA molecule, via a template-switch adaptor with 12 random nucleotides, was tagged. Using its own MiXCR run on the 5' RACE reads, TCRdb lists one record per CDR3 protein. The sample comprises about 800,000 distinct CDR3 sequences, roughly 64% of which are singletons, and about 20% rests with the top ten. V was pared by 3 bases and J by 7 bases, with 13 bases between. Germline V gives CDR1 DFQATT, CDR2 SNEGSKA (reference sequence). This CDR3 has 12 residues. The table lists this clonotype with a few counts. What it binds is not known.

The chain joins TRBV20-1 to TRBJ2-7, with D uncertain. The specimen was blood. The sequence was collected from a man aged 30 to 39 in good health. CDR3 amino acids: CSASVRAGEQYF. Written as DNA, the CDR3 is TGCAGTGCTAGTGTCCGGGCTGGAGAGCAGTACTTC.